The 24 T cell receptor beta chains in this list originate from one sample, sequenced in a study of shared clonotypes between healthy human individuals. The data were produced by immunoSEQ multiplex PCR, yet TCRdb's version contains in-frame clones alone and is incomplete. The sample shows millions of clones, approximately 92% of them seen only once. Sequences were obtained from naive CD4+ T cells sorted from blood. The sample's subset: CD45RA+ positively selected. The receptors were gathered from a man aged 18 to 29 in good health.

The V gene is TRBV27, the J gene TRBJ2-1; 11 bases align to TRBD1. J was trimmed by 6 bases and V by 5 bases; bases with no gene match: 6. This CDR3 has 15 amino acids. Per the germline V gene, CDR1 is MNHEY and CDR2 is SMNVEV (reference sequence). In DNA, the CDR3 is TGTGCCAGCAGTGCCCCCGGGACAGGGGGCAATGAGCAGTTCTTC. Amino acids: CASSAPGTGGNEQFF.

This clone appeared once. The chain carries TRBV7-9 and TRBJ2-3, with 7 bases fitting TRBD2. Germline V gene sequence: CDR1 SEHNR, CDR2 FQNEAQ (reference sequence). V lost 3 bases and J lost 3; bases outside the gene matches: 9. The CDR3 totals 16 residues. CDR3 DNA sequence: TGTGCCAGCAGCTTTACGGGCGGGAGTAGTACAGATACGCAGTATTTT. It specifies CASSFTGGSSTDTQYF.

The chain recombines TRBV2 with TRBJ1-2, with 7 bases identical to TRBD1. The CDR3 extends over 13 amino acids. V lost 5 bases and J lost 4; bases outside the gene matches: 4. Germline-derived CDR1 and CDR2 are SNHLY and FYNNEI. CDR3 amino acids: CASSPRDSYGYTF. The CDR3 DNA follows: TGTGCCAGCAGTCCCCGGGACAGCTATGGCTACACCTTC.

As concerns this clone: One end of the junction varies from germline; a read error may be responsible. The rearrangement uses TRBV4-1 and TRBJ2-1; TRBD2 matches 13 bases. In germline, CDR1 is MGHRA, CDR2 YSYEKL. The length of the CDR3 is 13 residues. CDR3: CASSQVGLAGVVF. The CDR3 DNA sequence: TGCGCCAGCAGCCAGGTCGGACTAGCGGGAGTAGTCTTC.

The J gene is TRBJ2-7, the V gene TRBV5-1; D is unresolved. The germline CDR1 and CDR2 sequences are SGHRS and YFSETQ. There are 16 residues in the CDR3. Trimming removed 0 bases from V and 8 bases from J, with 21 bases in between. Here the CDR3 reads CASSLVVSRSGTKQYF. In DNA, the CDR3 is TGCGCCAGCAGCTTGGTGGTCTCCCGTTCCGGTACGAAGCAGTACTTC.

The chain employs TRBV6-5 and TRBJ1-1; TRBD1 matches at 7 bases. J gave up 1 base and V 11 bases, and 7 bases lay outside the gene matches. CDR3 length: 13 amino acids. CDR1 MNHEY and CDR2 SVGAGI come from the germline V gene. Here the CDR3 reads CACWTGANTEAFF. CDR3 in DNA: TGTGCCTGTTGGACAGGCGCGAACACTGAAGCTTTCTTT.

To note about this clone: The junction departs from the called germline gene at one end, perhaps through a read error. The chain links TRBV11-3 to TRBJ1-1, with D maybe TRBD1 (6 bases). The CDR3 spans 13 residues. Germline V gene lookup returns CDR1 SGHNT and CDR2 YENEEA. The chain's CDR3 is CASSLQGNAEAFF. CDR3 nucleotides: TGTGCCAGCAGCTTGCAGGGGAACGCTGAAGCTTTCTTT.

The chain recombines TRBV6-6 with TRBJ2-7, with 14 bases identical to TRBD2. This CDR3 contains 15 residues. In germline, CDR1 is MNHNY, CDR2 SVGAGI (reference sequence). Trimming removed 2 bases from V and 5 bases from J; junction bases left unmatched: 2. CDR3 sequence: CASSYGTSGSNEQYF. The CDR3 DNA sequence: TGTGCCAGCAGTTACGGGACTAGCGGGAGCAACGAGCAGTACTTC.

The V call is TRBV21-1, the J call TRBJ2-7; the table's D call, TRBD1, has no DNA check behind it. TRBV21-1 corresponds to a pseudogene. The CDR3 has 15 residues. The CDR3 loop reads CASSSGGPLLYEQYF. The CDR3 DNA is TGTGCCAGCAGCTCAGGGGGACCGCTCCTCTACGAGCAGTACTTC.

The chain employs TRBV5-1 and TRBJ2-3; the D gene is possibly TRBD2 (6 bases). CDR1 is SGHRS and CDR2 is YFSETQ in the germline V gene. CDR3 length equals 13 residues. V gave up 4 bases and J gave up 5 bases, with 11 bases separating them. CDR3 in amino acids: CASSGGGGDTQYF. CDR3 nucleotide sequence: TGCGCCAGCAGCGGGGGAGGTGGAGATACGCAGTATTTT. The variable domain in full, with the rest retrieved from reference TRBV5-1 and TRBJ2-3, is KAGVTQTPRYLIKTRGQQVTLSCSPISGHRSVSWYQQTPGQGLQFLFEYFSETQRNKGNFPGRFSGRQFSNSRSEMNVSTLELGDSALYLCASSGGGGDTQYFGPGTRLTVL.

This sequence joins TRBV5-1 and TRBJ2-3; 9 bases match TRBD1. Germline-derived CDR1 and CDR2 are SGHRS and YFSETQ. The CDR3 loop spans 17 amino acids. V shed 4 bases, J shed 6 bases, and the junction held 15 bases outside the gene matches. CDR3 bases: TGCGCCAGCAGCGCCTACCAGACAGGGGGAGTATCCGATACGCAGTATTTT. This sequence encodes CASSAYQTGGVSDTQYF. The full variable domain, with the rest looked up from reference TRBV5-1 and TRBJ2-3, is KAGVTQTPRYLIKTRGQQVTLSCSPISGHRSVSWYQQTPGQGLQFLFEYFSETQRNKGNFPGRFSGRQFSNSRSEMNVSTLELGDSALYLCASSAYQTGGVSDTQYFGPGTRLTVL.

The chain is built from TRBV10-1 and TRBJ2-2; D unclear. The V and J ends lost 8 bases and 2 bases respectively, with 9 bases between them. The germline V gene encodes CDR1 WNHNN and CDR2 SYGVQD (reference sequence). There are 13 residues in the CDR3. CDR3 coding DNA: TGCGCCAGCCGCCTCTCTAACACCGGGGAGCTGTTTTTT. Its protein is CASRLSNTGELFF.

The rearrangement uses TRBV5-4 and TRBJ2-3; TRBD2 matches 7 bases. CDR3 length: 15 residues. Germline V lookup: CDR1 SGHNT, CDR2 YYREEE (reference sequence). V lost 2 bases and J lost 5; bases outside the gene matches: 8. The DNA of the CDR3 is TGTGCCAGCAGCTTAGTCGGGGCGGGAGTAGATACGCAGTATTTT. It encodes CASSLVGAGVDTQYF.

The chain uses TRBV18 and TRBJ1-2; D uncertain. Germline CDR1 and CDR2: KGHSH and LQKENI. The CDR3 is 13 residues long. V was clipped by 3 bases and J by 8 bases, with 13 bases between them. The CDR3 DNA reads TGTGCCAGCTCACCCCTAGGGAAGAGAGGCTACACCTTC. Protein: CASSPLGKRGYTF.

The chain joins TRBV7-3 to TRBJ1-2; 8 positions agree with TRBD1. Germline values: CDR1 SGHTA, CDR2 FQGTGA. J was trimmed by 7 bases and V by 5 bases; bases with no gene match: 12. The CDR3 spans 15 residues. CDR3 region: CASSQRQGLPGGYTF. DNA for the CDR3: TGTGCCAGCAGCCAAAGACAGGGGTTGCCTGGTGGCTACACCTTC.

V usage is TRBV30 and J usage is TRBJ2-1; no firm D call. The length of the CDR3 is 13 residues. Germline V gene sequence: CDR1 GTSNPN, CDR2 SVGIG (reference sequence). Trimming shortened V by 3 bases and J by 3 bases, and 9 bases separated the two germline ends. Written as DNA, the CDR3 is TGTGCCTGGAGAAAGGCTAGCTACAATGAGCAGTTCTTC. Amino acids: CAWRKASYNEQFF.

In DNA, the CDR3 is TGTGCCTGGAATGTACAGCGGGCGAATGAGCAGTTCTTC. Protein product: CAWNVQRANEQFF. V is TRBV30 and J is TRBJ2-1; possibly TRBD2 for D (6 bases). This CDR3 contains 13 residues. V was shortened by 4 bases and J by 7 bases, with 14 bases between the two germline ends. CDR1 is GTSNPN, CDR2 SVGIG, per germline (reference sequence).

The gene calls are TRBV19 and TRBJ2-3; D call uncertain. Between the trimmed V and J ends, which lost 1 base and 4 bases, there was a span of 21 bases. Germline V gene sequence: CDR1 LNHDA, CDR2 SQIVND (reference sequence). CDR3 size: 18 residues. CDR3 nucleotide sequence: TGTGCCAGTAGTATAGGCGCCGACTTGGGCTATTGGGCAGATACGCAGTATTTT. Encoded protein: CASSIGADLGYWADTQYF.

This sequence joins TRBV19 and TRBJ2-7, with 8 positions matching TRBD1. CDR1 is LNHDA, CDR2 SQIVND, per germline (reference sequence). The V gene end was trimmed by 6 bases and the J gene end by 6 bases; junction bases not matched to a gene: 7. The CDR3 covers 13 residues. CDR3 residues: CASSPDRAVEQYF. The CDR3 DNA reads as TGTGCCAGTAGCCCGGACAGGGCCGTCGAGCAGTACTTC.

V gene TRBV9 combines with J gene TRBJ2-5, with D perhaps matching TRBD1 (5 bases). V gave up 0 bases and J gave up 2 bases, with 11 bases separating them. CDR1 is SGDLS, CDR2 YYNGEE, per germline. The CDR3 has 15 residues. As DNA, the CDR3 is TGTGCCAGCAGCGTAGTTGGTAGGGGTCAAGAGACCCAGTACTTC. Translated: CASSVVGRGQETQYF.

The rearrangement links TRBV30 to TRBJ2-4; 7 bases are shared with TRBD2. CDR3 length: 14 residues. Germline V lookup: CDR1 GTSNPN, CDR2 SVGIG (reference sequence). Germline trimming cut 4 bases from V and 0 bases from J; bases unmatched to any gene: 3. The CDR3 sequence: CAWTSGLAKNIQYF. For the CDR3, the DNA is TGTGCCTGGACTAGCGGACTAGCCAAAAACATTCAGTACTTC.

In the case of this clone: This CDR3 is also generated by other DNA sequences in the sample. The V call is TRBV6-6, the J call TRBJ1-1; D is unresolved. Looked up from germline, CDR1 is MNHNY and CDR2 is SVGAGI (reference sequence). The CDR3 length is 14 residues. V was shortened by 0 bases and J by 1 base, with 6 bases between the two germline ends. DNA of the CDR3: TGTGCCAGCAGTTACTCGGAGAAGAACACTGAAGCTTTCTTT. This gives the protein CASSYSEKNTEAFF.

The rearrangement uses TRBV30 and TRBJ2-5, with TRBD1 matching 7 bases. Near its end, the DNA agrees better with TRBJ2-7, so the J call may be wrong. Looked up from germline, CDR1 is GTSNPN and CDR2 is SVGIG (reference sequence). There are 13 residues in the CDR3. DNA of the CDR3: TGTGCCTGGTCACAGGGGACGGCCTACGAGCAGTACTTC. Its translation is CAWSQGTAYEQYF.

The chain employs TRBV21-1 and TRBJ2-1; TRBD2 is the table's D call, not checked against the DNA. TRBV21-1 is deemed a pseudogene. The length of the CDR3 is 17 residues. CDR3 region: CASSKGASGELYNEQFF. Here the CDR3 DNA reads TGTGCCAGCAGCAAAGGGGCTAGCGGGGAACTTTACAATGAGCAGTTCTTC.